The next 26 T cell receptor beta chains were all read from a single sample in a study of blood T cell repertoires in COVID-19 (dated by TCRdb to the early 2020s). The library was generated by the immunoSEQ multiplex PCR assay. TCRdb took over this immuneACCESS table, retaining in-frame rearrangements with V and J assigned. Such tables are incomplete; in checked studies, under half of the missing clones stem from an unresolved V gene, and the remainder is unexplained. This sample gives 80,000 or so clones in total; roughly 80% of them show up just once. About a sixth of the sample is in the top ten clones. Sequences were obtained from peripheral blood. The source of these receptors is a woman older than 75 with acute or convalescent COVID-19.

The gene calls are TRBV30 and TRBJ2-1; tentatively, D is TRBD2 (5 bases). The V end was cut by 0 bases, the J end by 11 bases, with 17 bases between. Germline assignment: CDR1 GTSNPN and CDR2 SVGIG (reference sequence). This CDR3 has 14 residues. The CDR3 loop is CAWSVRRPGSKQFF. DNA of the CDR3: TGTGCCTGGAGTGTACGGCGTCCGGGAAGTAAGCAGTTCTTC.

V is TRBV7-2 and J is TRBJ2-2, with 12 bases aligning to TRBD2. The CDR3 has 14 residues. V lost 6 bases and J lost 7; bases outside the gene matches: 3. Per the germline V gene, CDR1 is SGHTA and CDR2 is FQGNSA. In nucleotides, the CDR3 is TGTGCCAGCAGTGGGGGACTAGCGGGCGGGGAGCTGTTTTTT. It codes for CASSGGLAGGELFF.

The gene calls are TRBV2 and TRBJ2-1; a possible D gene is TRBD1 (5 bases). V was pared by 4 bases and J by 7 bases, with 11 bases between. Per the germline V gene, CDR1 is SNHLY and CDR2 is FYNNEI. CDR3 length equals 13 residues. The CDR3 DNA follows: TGTGCCAGCAGTGCCAATAAGGGGAATGAGCAGTTCTTC. Its translation is CASSANKGNEQFF.

The J gene is TRBJ2-7, the V gene TRBV7-2; D possibly corresponds to TRBD1 (6 bases). The V end was cut by 4 bases, the J end by 0 bases, with 16 bases between. This CDR3 has 16 residues. Per the germline V gene, CDR1 is SGHTA and CDR2 is FQGNSA. The CDR3 coding sequence is TGTGCCAGCAGCTCTAGAGCTACAGGGAGCTCCTACGAGCAGTACTTC. Amino acids: CASSSRATGSSYEQYF.

The chain joins TRBV10-3 to TRBJ2-5; D may be TRBD2 (5 bases). This CDR3 contains 16 residues. Trimming stripped 3 bases from V and 1 base from J, with 15 bases between. Germline CDR1 is ENHRY and CDR2 is SYGVKD. The CDR3 loop reads CAISDARAATQETQYF. CDR3 DNA sequence: TGTGCCATCAGTGACGCGCGGGCGGCCACCCAAGAGACCCAGTACTTC.

This sequence joins TRBV27 and TRBJ2-7; 8 bases line up with TRBD2. The CDR3 is 15 residues long. Germline trimming cut 10 bases from V and 6 bases from J; bases unmatched to any gene: 17. The germline V gene has CDR1 MNHEY and CDR2 SMNVEV (reference sequence). The CDR3 sequence is CATIDYGTSRTEQYF. CDR3 sequence (DNA): TGTGCCACTATTGATTACGGGACTAGTAGGACCGAGCAGTACTTC.

This chain connects TRBV18 to TRBJ1-4; TRBD1 might be the D (6 bases). The CDR3 contains 15 residues. V lost 4 bases to trimming and J lost 7 bases, with 16 bases between them. CDR1 and CDR2 from the germline V gene are KGHSH and LQKENI. The DNA for the CDR3 is TGTGCCAGCTCACGCCCACACAGGGAAGGTGAAAAACTGTTTTTT. Its translation is CASSRPHREGEKLFF.

This clone has at least ten counts. J is TRBJ2-2 and V is TRBV2, with a possible D match to TRBD2 (6 bases). V was cut by 7 bases and J by 6 bases, with 12 bases left in between. This CDR3 spans 13 amino acids. Germline V lookup: CDR1 SNHLY, CDR2 FYNNEI. The CDR3 DNA reads TGTGCCAGCAACCTTCGGGGGTCCGGGGAGCTGTTTTTT. It translates to CASNLRGSGELFF.

This rearrangement joins TRBV11-3 to TRBJ1-6; possible D gene TRBD1, 5 bases. Germline V lookup: CDR1 SGHNT, CDR2 YENEEA. V dropped 0 bases and J dropped 8 bases, with 11 bases sitting between them. This CDR3 is built from 15 residues. The CDR3 DNA sequence: TGTGCCAGCAGCTTAGAGACAGCAGGCGATTCACCCCTCCACTTT. Its translation: CASSLETAGDSPLHF.

The chain carries TRBV7-3 and TRBJ2-2, with a tentative D call TRBD1 (5 bases). V was trimmed by 5 bases and J by 7 bases, leaving 17 bases between them. CDR1 and CDR2 (germline): SGHTA, FQGTGA. The CDR3 covers 15 residues. CDR3 in DNA: TGTGCCAGCAGCCCAAGGGGCCAGGGCGACGGGGAGCTGTTTTTT. This encodes CASSPRGQGDGELFF.

In this sample, this clone turned up a few times. The rearrangement uses TRBV24-1 and TRBJ2-5, with 9 bases lining up with TRBD2. Germline trimming cut 2 bases from V and 3 bases from J; bases unmatched to any gene: 6. Looked up from germline, CDR1 is KGHDR and CDR2 is SFDVKD. There are 16 residues in the CDR3. The CDR3 loop reads CATSDYQRGEEETQYF. CDR3 coding DNA: TGTGCCACCAGTGATTATCAGCGGGGGGAAGAAGAGACCCAGTACTTC.

DNA for the CDR3: TGTGCCAGCAGCGGATACAGGGGGCGCTTGGGTCAGCCCCAGCATTTT. Translating gives CASSGYRGRLGQPQHF. V usage is TRBV11-3 and J usage is TRBJ1-5; 9 bases fit TRBD1. The germline V gene has CDR1 SGHNT and CDR2 YENEEA. J gave up 6 bases and V 5 bases, and 11 bases lay outside the gene matches. The CDR3 is made up of 16 amino acids.

The chain is built from TRBV2 and TRBJ2-3; a weak D match, TRBD1 (5 bases). This CDR3 has 15 amino acids. With 10 bases removed from V and 1 base from J, the gap between germline ends came to 18 bases. Germline V gene sequence: CDR1 SNHLY, CDR2 FYNNEI. The CDR3 protein is CATATVGRGTDTQYF. The CDR3 nucleotides are TGTGCCACCGCGACAGTAGGACGCGGCACAGATACGCAGTATTTT. The whole variable domain, remainder taken from reference TRBV2 and TRBJ2-3, is EPEVTQTPSHQVTQMGQEVILRCVPISNHLYFYWYRQILGQKVEFLVSFYNNEISEKSEIFDDQFSVERPDGSNFTLKIRSTKLEDSAMYFCATATVGRGTDTQYFGPGTRLTVL.

V gene TRBV6-5 combines with J gene TRBJ1-5; TRBD1 agrees at 7 bases. The V and J ends lost 5 bases and 5 bases, in that order; junction bases with no gene match: 9. Germline values: CDR1 MNHEY, CDR2 SVGAGI. The CDR3 is made up of 15 amino acids. This CDR3 reads CASSHREGAHQPQHF. CDR3 bases: TGTGCCAGCAGTCACCGCGAGGGGGCCCATCAGCCCCAGCATTTT.

The rearrangement uses TRBV9 and TRBJ2-3, with TRBD1 matching 8 bases. CDR1 and CDR2 from the germline V gene are SGDLS and YYNGEE. Germline trimming cut 4 bases from V and 7 bases from J; bases unmatched to any gene: 14. The CDR3 is made up of 16 amino acids. The CDR3 DNA reads as TGTGCCAGCAGCTCACGGACAGGACAGGGTTCGAATACGCAGTATTTT. The encoded protein is CASSSRTGQGSNTQYF.

The chain links TRBV2 to TRBJ2-7, with D perhaps TRBD1 (5 bases). The germline V gene encodes CDR1 SNHLY and CDR2 FYNNEI. The CDR3 is 12 residues long. Trimming took 4 bases from V and 4 from J, leaving 8 bases between them. The CDR3: CASSADSYEQYF. The CDR3 DNA reads as TGTGCCAGCAGTGCAGACAGTTACGAGCAGTACTTC.

A single count supports this clone. The chain combines TRBV2 with TRBJ2-1; 8 bases match TRBD1. Trimming at V came to 8 bases and at J to 3 bases, leaving 6 bases not matched to a gene. The CDR3 totals 14 residues. Germline CDR1 and CDR2: SNHLY and FYNNEI. The CDR3 sequence is CASLRDRSYNEQFF. The CDR3 bases are TGTGCCAGCCTCCGGGACAGGAGCTACAATGAGCAGTTCTTC.

This clone has a single count. The chain links TRBV7-2 to TRBJ1-2; 7 bases align to TRBD1. CDR3 size: 12 residues. V trimming: 5 bases; J trimming: 7 bases; junction bases outside the gene matches: 4. Germline CDR1 reads SGHTA; CDR2 reads FQGNSA. CDR3 sequence (DNA): TGTGCCAGCAGCCCAGGACAGGCTGGCTACACCTTC. It specifies CASSPGQAGYTF.

This chain joins TRBV12-3 or TRBV12-4 and TRBJ2-1; D gene ambiguous. The CDR3 loop spans 12 amino acids. V was pared by 7 bases and J by 8 bases, with 12 bases between. In DNA, the CDR3 is TGTGCCAGCAATAAAATCCGGGATGAGCAGTTCTTC. It translates to CASNKIRDEQFF.

J is TRBJ2-2 and V is TRBV3-1 (or the pseudogene TRBV3-2); TRBD2 aligns across 7 bases. The CDR3 contains 15 residues. CDR1 and CDR2 (germline): LGHDT, YNNKEL (reference sequence). Trimming took 5 bases from V and 1 from J; bases not matched to a gene: 4. The CDR3 here is CASSSTGGNTGELFF. CDR3 nucleotide sequence: TGTGCCAGCAGCTCCACGGGAGGGAACACCGGGGAGCTGTTTTTT.

With respect to this clone: This sample also contains other DNA sequences that code for the same CDR3. The J gene is TRBJ1-1, the V gene TRBV5-4; 8 nucleotides agree with TRBD1. The CDR3 contains 13 residues. Germline CDR1 reads SGHNT; CDR2 reads YYREEE (reference sequence). The V gene end was trimmed by 1 base and the J gene end by 5 bases; junction bases not matched to a gene: 1. The CDR3: CASSLTGGTEAFF. CDR3 nucleotides: TGTGCCAGCAGCTTGACAGGGGGGACTGAAGCTTTCTTT.

By sample fraction, this clone is medium-sized (0.01 to 0.1%). The same CDR3 is also encoded by other DNA sequences in this sample. This sequence joins TRBV19 and TRBJ1-5; unclear D gene. The length of the CDR3 is 13 residues. Trimming shortened V by 3 bases and J by 2 bases, and 5 bases separated the two germline ends. Germline CDR1 reads LNHDA; CDR2 reads SQIVND (reference sequence). The CDR3 sequence is CASSIIGNQPQHF. Here the CDR3 DNA reads TGTGCCAGTAGTATTATCGGCAATCAGCCCCAGCATTTT.

The chain recombines TRBV7-3 with TRBJ2-1; 7 bases agree with TRBD1. Germline CDR1 is SGHTA and CDR2 is FQGTGA. V was pared by 4 bases and J by 0 bases, with 9 bases of the junction left unmatched. The CDR3 has 17 amino acids. As DNA, the CDR3 is TGTGCCAGCAGCTCTCCGACAGGGCGGAGCTCCTACAATGAGCAGTTCTTC. Protein product: CASSSPTGRSSYNEQFF. Combining the CDR3 with reference TRBV7-3 and TRBJ2-1 gives the whole variable domain GAGVSQTPSNKVTEKGKYVELRCDPISGHTALYWYRQSLGQGPEFLIYFQGTGAADDSGLPNDRFFAVRPEGSVSTLKIQRTERGDSAVYLCASSSPTGRSSYNEQFFGPGTRLTVL.

This clone appeared once. V is TRBV5-4 and J is TRBJ2-5; D perhaps matches TRBD2 (6 bases). CDR1 and CDR2 from the germline V gene are SGHNT and YYREEE (reference sequence). The germline V and J ends were trimmed by 4 bases and 2 bases, with 12 bases remaining between them. The CDR3 length is 14 residues. As DNA, the CDR3 is TGTGCCAGCAGCCAGGACTACAAACAAGAGACCCAGTACTTC. This encodes CASSQDYKQETQYF.

This chain connects TRBV30 to TRBJ1-2, with TRBD1 as a possible D gene (6 bases). V lost 3 bases, J lost 7 bases, and 15 bases lay in between. This CDR3 is 13 amino acids long. The germline V gene encodes CDR1 GTSNPN and CDR2 SVGIG (reference sequence). Written as DNA, the CDR3 is TGTGCCTGGAGGGACCGGGACACGGGTGGCTACACCTTC. It is translated as CAWRDRDTGGYTF.

This clone was seen more than once but under ten times. The chain recombines TRBV5-1 with TRBJ1-2, with D perhaps TRBD1 (6 bases). Germline CDR1 and CDR2: SGHRS and YFSETQ. The CDR3 runs 15 residues. V was clipped by 8 bases and J by 3 bases, with 20 bases between them. The CDR3, as DNA: TGCGCCAGTTGGGACCAGGGGTCGAGGGACTATGGCTACACCTTC. Protein sequence: CASWDQGSRDYGYTF. Using reference TRBV5-1 and TRBJ1-2 for the parts outside the CDR3, the full variable domain is KAGVTQTPRYLIKTRGQQVTLSCSPISGHRSVSWYQQTPGQGLQFLFEYFSETQRNKGNFPGRFSGRQFSNSRSEMNVSTLELGDSALYLCASWDQGSRDYGYTFGSGTRLTVV.